This is a list of T cell receptor beta chains from one sample in a study of blood T cells in healthy people across ages. From the 5' RACE reads, TCRdb called clonotypes with MiXCR, one entry per CDR3 protein. The sample contains 710,000 or so distinct CDR3 sequences, approximately 29% of which appear only once. Sample: blood. The receptors were sampled from an elderly woman in good health. Both conserved end residues are part of each CDR3. D genes are given only for firm matches. Clone sizes are given selectively: once, few, many, or a class where the clone is expanded.

D,V,size,J,CDR3,DNA
NA,TRBV20-1,few,TRBJ2-3,CGARRVSSTDTQYF,TGCGGTGCTAGAAGGGTATCGAGCACAGATACGCAGTATTTT
TRBD1,TRBV24-1,many,TRBJ2-3,CATSSRGRGTDTQYF,TGTGCCACCAGTAGCAGGGGGCGAGGCACAGATACGCAGTATTTT
NA,TRBV20-1,many,TRBJ2-7,CSAPEGGGYEQYF,TGCAGTGCGCCGGAGGGGGGCGGGTACGAGCAGTACTTC
NA,TRBV30,few,TRBJ1-4,CAWSRGGEKRFF,TGTGCCTGGAGCCGGGGTGGTGAAAAACGGTTTTTT
NA,TRBV12-3/TRBV12-4,NA,TRBJ2-5,CASSFWGSETQYF,TGTGCCAGCAGTTTTTGGGGTTCGGAGACCCAGTACTTC
NA,TRBV7-8,many,TRBJ1-1,CASSLAGRVNTEAFF,TGTGCCAGCAGCTTAGCCGGACGGGTGAACACTGAAGCTTTCTTT
NA,TRBV29-1,many,TRBJ2-1,CSVRGRAGLRDEQFF,TGCAGCGTTAGGGGACGGGCAGGGCTAAGGGATGAGCAGTTCTTC
NA,TRBV9,many,TRBJ1-1,CASSKRAADEAFF,TGTGCCAGCAGTAAGAGGGCAGCTGATGAAGCTTTCTTT
NA,TRBV3-1,NA,TRBJ2-5,CASSQDPQVRETQYF,TGTGCCAGCAGCCAAGACCCTCAGGTTAGGGAGACCCAGTACTTC
NA,TRBV29-1,many,TRBJ2-1,CSVERPRKNNEQFF,TGCAGCGTCGAGCGGCCCCGCAAGAACAATGAGCAGTTCTTC
TRBD2,TRBV5-4,many,TRBJ2-1,CASSLSGTSGLSSYNEQFF,TGTGCCAGCAGCTTGTCCGGGACTAGCGGCCTGAGCTCCTACAATGAGCAGTTCTTC
TRBD1,TRBV5-1,few,TRBJ1-2,CASSGGQLEGYTF,TGCGCCAGCAGCGGGGGACAGTTGGAGGGCTACACCTTC
TRBD2,TRBV20-1,few,TRBJ2-1,CSALSSGRSYNEQFF,TGCAGTGCTCTTTCTAGCGGGAGGTCTTACAATGAGCAGTTCTTC
NA,TRBV3-1,many,TRBJ2-1,CASSQAWTPRDEQFF,TGTGCCAGCAGCCAAGCTTGGACCCCCCGCGATGAGCAGTTCTTC
TRBD1,TRBV5-4,many,TRBJ2-7,CASSQRQGVNEQYF,TGTGCCAGCAGCCAACGACAGGGAGTCAACGAGCAGTACTTC
NA,TRBV7-2,few,TRBJ1-1,CASSRGLRDTEAFF,TGTGCCAGCAGCCGGGGACTTAGGGACACTGAAGCTTTCTTT
NA,TRBV2,many,TRBJ2-3,CASSGRMGITDTQYF,TGTGCCAGCAGTGGACGCATGGGGATCACAGATACGCAGTATTTT
TRBD1,TRBV7-6,many,TRBJ2-3,CASSSRQGTDTQYF,TGTGCCAGCAGCTCCAGACAGGGTACAGATACGCAGTATTTT
NA,TRBV29-1,many,TRBJ1-2,CSVGTVANYGYTF,TGCAGCGTTGGGACAGTAGCTAACTATGGCTACACCTTC
NA,TRBV9,many,TRBJ2-3,CASSLSTGLVTQYF,TGTGCCAGCAGCTTGTCGACGGGCTTAGTAACGCAGTATTTT
TRBD1,TRBV4-2,NA,TRBJ2-7,CASSQERTGGTYEQYF,TGTGCCAGCAGCCAAGAAAGGACAGGGGGAACCTACGAGCAGTACTTC
TRBD2,TRBV29-1,few,TRBJ2-7,CSVEGEGGRSSYEQYF,TGCAGCGTTGAGGGGGAAGGCGGGAGGAGCTCCTACGAGCAGTACTTC
NA,TRBV28,few,TRBJ1-2,CASSQTVYDYTF,TGTGCCAGCAGTCAGACAGTCTATGACTACACCTTC
NA,TRBV21-1,NA,TRBJ1-5,CASSKGAGENRVNQPQHF,TGTGCCAGCAGCAAAGGAGCAGGGGAGAATAGGGTCAATCAGCCCCAGCATTTT
TRBD2,TRBV20-1,NA,TRBJ2-1,CSAFSGGSYNEQFF,TGCAGTGCTTTTAGCGGGGGCTCCTACAATGAGCAGTTCTTC
NA,TRBV5-1,many,TRBJ2-5,CASSLGPTRGQETQYF,TGCGCCAGCAGCTTAGGCCCCACTCGGGGGCAAGAGACCCAGTACTTC
NA,TRBV5-1,NA,TRBJ2-6,CASSLGHHVAGANVLTF,TGCGCCAGCAGCTTGGGACACCACGTTGCTGGGGCCAACGTCCTGACTTTC
NA,TRBV7-9,NA,TRBJ2-3,CASSLAHASLDTQYF,TGTGCCAGCAGCTTAGCCCACGCTAGCCTGGATACGCAGTATTTT